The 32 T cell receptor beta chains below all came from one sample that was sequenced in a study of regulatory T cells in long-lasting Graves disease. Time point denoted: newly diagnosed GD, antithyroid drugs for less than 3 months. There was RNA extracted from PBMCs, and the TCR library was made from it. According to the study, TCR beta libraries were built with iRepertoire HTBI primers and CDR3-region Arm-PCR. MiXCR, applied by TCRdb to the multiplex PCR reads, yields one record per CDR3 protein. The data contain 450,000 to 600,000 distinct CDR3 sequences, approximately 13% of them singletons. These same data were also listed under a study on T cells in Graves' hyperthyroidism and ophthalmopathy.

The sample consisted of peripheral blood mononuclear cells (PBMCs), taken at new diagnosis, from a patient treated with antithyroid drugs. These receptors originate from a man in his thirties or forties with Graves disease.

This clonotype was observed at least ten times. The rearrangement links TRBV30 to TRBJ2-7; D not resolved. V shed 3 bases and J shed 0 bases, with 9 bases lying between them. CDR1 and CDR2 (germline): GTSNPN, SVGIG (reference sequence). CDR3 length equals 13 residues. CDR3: CAWRSPASYEQYF. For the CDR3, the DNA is TGTGCCTGGAGATCGCCAGCCTCCTACGAGCAGTACTTC. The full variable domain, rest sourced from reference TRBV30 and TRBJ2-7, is SQTIHQWPATLVQPVGSPLSLECTVEGTSNPNLYWYRQAAGRGLQLLFYSVGIGQISSEVPQNLSASRPQDRQFILSSKKLLLSDSGFYLCAWRSPASYEQYFGPGTRLTVT.

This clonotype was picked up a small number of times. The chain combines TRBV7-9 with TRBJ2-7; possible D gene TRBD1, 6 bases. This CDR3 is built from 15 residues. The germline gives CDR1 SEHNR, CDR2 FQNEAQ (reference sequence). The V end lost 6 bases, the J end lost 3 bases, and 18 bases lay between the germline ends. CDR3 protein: CASSSVGRGSYEQYF. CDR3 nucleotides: TGTGCCAGCAGTTCAGTCGGCAGGGGAAGCTACGAGCAGTACTTC.

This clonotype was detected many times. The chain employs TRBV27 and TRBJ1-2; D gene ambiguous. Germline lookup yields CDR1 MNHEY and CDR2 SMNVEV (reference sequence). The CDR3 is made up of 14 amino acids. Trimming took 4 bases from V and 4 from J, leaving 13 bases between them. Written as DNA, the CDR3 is TGTGCCAGCAGTTCCCTCGGGCCTGGCTATGGCTACACCTTC. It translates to CASSSLGPGYGYTF.

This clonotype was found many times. Here the CDR3 DNA reads TGTGCCAGCAGTCCAGGGACTAGCGGGTGGGAGACCCAGTACTTC. Translated: CASSPGTSGWETQYF. The rearrangement links TRBV12-3 or TRBV12-4 to TRBJ2-5, with 12 bases that match TRBD2. V shed 5 bases and J 5 bases; nucleotides not matched to a gene: 6. This CDR3 has 15 amino acids.

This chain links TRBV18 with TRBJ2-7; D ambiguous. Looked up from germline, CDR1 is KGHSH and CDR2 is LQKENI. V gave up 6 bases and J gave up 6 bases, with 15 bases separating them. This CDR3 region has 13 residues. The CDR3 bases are TGTGCCAGCTCGCCAGACCGCACGGGCGAGCAGTACTTC. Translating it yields CASSPDRTGEQYF.

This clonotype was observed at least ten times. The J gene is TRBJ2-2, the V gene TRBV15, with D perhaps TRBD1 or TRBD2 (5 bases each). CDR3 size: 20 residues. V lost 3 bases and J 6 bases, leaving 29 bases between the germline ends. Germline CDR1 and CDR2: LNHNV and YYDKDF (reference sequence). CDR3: CATSSTPGRSRWEPPGELFF. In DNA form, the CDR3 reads TGTGCCACCAGCAGTACTCCGGGACGGTCAAGGTGGGAGCCCCCCGGGGAGCTGTTTTTT. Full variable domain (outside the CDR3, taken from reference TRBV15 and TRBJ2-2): DAMVIQNPRYQVTQFGKPVTLSCSQTLNHNVMYWYQQKSSQAPKLLFHYYDKDFNNEADTPDNFQSRRPNTSFCFLDIRSPGLGDTAMYLCATSSTPGRSRWEPPGELFFGEGSRLTVL.

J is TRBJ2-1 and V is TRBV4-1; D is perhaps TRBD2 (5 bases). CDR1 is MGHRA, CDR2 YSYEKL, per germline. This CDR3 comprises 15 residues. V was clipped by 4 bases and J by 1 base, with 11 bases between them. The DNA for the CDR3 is TGCGCCAGCAGCCGGGAGCGTAATTCCTACAATGAGCAGTTCTTC. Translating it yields CASSRERNSYNEQFF.

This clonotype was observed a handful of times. The CDR3 sequence: CASSFILAGTEQFF. The CDR3 DNA follows: TGTGCCAGCAGCTTTATTCTAGCGGGAACTGAGCAGTTCTTC. V gene TRBV7-9 combines with J gene TRBJ2-1; 9 bases fit TRBD2. The CDR3 has 14 residues. The V gene's germline CDR1 is SEHNR and CDR2 FQNEAQ (reference sequence). V was pared by 3 bases and J by 9 bases, with 6 bases of the junction left unmatched.

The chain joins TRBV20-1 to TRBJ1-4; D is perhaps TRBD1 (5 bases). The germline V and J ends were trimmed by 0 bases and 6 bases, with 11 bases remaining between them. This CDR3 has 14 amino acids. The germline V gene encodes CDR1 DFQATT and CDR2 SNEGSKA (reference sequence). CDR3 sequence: CSARDYGGDEKLFF. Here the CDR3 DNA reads TGCAGTGCTAGAGATTACGGGGGGGATGAAAAACTGTTTTTT.

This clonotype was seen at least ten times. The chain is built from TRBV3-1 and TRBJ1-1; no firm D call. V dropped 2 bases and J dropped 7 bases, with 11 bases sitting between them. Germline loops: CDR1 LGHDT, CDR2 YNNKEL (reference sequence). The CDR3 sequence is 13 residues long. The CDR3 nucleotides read TGTGCCAGCAGCCAAAACTTAGGCGGTGAAGCTTTCTTT. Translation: CASSQNLGGEAFF. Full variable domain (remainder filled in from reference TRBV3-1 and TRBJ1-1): DTAVSQTPKYLVTQMGNDKSIKCEQNLGHDTMYWYKQDSKKFLKIMFSYNNKELIINETVPNRFSPKSPDKAHLNLHINSLELGDSAVYFCASSQNLGGEAFFGQGTRLTVV.

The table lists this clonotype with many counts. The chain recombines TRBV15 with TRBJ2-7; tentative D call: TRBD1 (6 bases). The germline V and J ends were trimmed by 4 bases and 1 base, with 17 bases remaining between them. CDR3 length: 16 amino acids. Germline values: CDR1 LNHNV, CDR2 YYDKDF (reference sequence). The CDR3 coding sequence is TGTGCCACCAGCATCGACCCCAGGGACATATCCTACGAGCAGTACTTC. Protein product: CATSIDPRDISYEQYF.

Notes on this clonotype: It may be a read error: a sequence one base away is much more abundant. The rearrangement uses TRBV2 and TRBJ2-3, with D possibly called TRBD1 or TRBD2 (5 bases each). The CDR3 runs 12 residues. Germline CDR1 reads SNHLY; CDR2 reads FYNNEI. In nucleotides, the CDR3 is TGTGCCCCACAGGAGCGGCCAGATATGCAGTATTTT. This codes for CAPQERPDMQYF. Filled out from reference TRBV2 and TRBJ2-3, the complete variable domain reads EPEVTQTPSHQVTQMGQEVILRCVPISNHLYFYWYRQILGQKVEFLVSFYNNEISEKSEIFDDQFSVERPDGSNFTLKIRSTKLEDSAMYFCAPQERPDMQYFGPGTRLTVL.

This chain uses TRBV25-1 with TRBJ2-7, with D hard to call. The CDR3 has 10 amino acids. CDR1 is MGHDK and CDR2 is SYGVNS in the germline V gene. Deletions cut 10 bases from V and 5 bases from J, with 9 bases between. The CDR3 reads CATAMNEQYF. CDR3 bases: TGTGCCACCGCAATGAACGAGCAGTACTTC.

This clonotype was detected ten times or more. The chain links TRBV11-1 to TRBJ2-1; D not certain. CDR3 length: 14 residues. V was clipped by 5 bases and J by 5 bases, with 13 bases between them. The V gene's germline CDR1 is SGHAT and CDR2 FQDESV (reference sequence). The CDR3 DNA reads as TGTGCCAGCAGCCTGGAAATCCCCGACAATGAGCAGTTCTTC. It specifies CASSLEIPDNEQFF.

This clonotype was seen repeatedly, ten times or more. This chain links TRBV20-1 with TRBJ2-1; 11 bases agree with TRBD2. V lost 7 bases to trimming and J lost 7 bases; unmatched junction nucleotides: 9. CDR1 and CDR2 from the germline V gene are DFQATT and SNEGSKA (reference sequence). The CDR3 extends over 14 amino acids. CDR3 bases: TGCAGTGTGTCGACTAGCGGGATTGGAAATGAGCAGTTCTTC. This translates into CSVSTSGIGNEQFF.

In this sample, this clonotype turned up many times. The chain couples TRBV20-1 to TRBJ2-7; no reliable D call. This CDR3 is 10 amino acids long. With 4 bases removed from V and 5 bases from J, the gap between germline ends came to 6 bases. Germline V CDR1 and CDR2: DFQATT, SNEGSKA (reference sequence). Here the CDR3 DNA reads TGCAGTGCTACGCTCCACGAGCAGTACTTC. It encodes CSATLHEQYF.

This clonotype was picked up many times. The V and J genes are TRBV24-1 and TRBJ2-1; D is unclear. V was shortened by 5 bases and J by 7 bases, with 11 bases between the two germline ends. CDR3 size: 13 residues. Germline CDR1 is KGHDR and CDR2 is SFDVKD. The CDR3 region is CATSGWRRNEQFF. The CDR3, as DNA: TGTGCCACCAGTGGGTGGCGGAGAAATGAGCAGTTCTTC.

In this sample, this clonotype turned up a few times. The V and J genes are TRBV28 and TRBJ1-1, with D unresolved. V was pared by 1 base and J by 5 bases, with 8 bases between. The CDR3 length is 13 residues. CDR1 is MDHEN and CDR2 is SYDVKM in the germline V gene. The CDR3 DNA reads TGTGCCAGCAGTTTATCCCCTAGGACTGAAGCTTTCTTT. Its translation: CASSLSPRTEAFF.

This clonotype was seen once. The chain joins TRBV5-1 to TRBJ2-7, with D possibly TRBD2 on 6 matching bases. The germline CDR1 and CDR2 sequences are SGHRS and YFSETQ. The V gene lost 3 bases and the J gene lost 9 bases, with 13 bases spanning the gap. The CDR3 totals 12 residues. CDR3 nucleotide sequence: TGCGCCAGCAGCTCTGGGGCCGGGGGGCAGTACTTC. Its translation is CASSSGAGGQYF.

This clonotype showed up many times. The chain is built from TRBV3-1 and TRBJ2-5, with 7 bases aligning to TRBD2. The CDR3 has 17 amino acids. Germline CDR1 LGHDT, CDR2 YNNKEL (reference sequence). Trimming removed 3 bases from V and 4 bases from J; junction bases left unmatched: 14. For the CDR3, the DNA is TGTGCCAGCAGCCAGGATTACCTAGCGGACCTCAGAGAGACCCAGTACTTC. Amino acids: CASSQDYLADLRETQYF.

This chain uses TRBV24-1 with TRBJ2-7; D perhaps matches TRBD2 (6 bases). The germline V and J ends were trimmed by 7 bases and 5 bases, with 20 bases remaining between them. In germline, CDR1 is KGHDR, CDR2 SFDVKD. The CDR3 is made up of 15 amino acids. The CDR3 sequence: CATSPRDWGRNEQYF. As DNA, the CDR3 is TGTGCCACCAGCCCGAGGGACTGGGGAAGGAACGAGCAGTACTTC.

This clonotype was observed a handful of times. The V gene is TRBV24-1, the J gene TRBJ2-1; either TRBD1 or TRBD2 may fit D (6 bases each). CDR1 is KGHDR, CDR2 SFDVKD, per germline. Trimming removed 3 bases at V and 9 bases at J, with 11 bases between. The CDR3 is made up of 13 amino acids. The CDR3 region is CATSDPQGGEQFF. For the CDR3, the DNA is TGTGCCACCAGTGATCCACAGGGAGGTGAGCAGTTCTTC.

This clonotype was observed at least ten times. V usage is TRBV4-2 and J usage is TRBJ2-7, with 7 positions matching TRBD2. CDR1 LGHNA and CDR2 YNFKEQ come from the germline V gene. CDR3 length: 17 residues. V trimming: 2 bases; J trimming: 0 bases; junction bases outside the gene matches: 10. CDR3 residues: CASSQTWGGLSSYEQYF. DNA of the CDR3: TGTGCCAGCAGCCAAACGTGGGGGGGTCTGAGCTCCTACGAGCAGTACTTC.

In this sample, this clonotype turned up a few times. CDR3 loop: CASRVYLRTDTQYF. The CDR3 DNA is TGTGCCAGCAGAGTTTACCTTCGAACAGATACGCAGTATTTT. The genes are TRBV5-4 and TRBJ2-3; D ambiguous. The CDR3 runs to 14 residues. Deletions cut 5 bases from V and 3 bases from J, with 13 bases between. Germline loops: CDR1 SGHNT, CDR2 YYREEE (reference sequence).

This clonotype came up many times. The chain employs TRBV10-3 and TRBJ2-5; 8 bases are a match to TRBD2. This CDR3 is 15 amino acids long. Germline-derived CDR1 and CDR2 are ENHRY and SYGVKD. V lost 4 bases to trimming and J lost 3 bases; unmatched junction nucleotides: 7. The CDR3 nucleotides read TGTGCCATCAGTGTTAGCGGGACAACCGAAGAGACCCAGTACTTC. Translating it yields CAISVSGTTEETQYF.

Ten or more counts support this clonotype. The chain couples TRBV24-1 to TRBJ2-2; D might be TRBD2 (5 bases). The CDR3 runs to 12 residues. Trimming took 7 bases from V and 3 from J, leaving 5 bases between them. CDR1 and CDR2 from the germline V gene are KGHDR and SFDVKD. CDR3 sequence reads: CATSGDTGELFF. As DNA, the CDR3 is TGTGCCACCAGCGGGGACACCGGGGAGCTGTTTTTT.

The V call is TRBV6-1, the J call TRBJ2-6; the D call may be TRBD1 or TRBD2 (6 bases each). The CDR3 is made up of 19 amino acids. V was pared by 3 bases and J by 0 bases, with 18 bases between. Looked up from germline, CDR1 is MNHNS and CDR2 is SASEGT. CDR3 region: CASSDPTGRKNSGANVLTF. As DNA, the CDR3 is TGTGCCAGCAGTGATCCTACAGGGAGGAAGAACTCTGGGGCCAACGTCCTGACTTTC.

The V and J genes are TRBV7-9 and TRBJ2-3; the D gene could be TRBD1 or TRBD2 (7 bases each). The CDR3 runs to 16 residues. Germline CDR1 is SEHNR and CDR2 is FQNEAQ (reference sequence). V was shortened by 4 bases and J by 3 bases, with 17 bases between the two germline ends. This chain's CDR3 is CASSSPGGALTDTQYF. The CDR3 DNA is TGTGCCAGCAGCTCCCCAGGGGGGGCCCTTACAGATACGCAGTATTTT.

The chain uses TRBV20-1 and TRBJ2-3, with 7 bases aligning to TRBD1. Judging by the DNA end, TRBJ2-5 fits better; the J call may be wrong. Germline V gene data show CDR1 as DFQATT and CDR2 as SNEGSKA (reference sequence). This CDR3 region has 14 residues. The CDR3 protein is CSASTTGFVETQYF. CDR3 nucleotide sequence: TGCAGTGCTAGTACGACAGGGTTTGTCGAGACCCAGTACTTC.

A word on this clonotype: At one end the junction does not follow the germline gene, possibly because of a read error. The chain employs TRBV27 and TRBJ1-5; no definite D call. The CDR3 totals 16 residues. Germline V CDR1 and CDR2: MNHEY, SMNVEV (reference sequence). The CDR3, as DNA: TGTGCCAGCAGTTTAAAGCCGAGTCATAGCAATCGGCCCCAGCATTTT. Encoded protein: CASSLKPSHSNRPQHF.

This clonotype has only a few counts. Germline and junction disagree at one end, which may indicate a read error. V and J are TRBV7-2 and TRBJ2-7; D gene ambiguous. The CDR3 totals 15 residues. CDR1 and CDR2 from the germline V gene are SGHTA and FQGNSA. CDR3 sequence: CASSLGLGLTYEQHF. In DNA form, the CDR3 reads TGTGCCAGCAGCTTAGGCCTGGGCCTAACCTACGAGCAGCACTTC.

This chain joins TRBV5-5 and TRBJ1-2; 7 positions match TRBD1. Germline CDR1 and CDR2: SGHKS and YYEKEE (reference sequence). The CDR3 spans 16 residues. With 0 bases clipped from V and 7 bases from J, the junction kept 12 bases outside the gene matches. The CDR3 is CASSLGSGQGVAGYTF. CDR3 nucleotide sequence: TGTGCCAGCAGCTTGGGGTCTGGCCAGGGGGTGGCTGGCTACACCTTC.